The rows below give T cell receptor beta chains drawn from one sample of a study of blood T cell repertoires in COVID-19. The data were produced by immunoSEQ multiplex PCR, yet TCRdb's version contains in-frame clones alone and is incomplete. The sample includes around 300,000 clones, around 91% of them seen just once. The sample was PBMCs or T cells enriched from blood (not recorded which). The receptor source for this set is a woman between 18 and 29 years old who had recovered from COVID-19. Each CDR3 is given without its conserved first and last residue. D genes are given only for firm matches.

V gene: TRBV18
J gene: TRBJ2-7
D gene: NA
CDR3 protein: ASSHTKTYEQY

V gene: TRBV18
J gene: TRBJ1-3
D gene: TRBD1
CDR3 protein: ASSVTGENTIY

V gene: TRBV18
J gene: TRBJ2-7
D gene: TRBD2
CDR3 protein: ASSPDSLAGNYEQY

V gene: TRBV28
J gene: TRBJ1-1
D gene: NA
CDR3 protein: ASSLFGGPEAF

V gene: TRBV6-5
J gene: TRBJ1-3
D gene: NA
CDR3 protein: ASTSTVGNTIY

V gene: TRBV7-8
J gene: TRBJ2-7
D gene: NA
CDR3 protein: ASSLLAGYEQY

V gene: TRBV11-2
J gene: TRBJ2-7
D gene: NA
CDR3 protein: ASRPWGGGSYEQY

V gene: TRBV11-2
J gene: TRBJ2-7
D gene: TRBD2
CDR3 protein: ASSLVGGAHEQY

V gene: TRBV6-5
J gene: TRBJ2-7
D gene: NA
CDR3 protein: ASSTVSYEQY

V gene: TRBV14
J gene: TRBJ1-4
D gene: NA
CDR3 protein: ASSRNRASNEKLF

V gene: TRBV5-4
J gene: TRBJ1-2
D gene: NA
CDR3 protein: ASSRPLGGEGYT

V gene: TRBV12-3/TRBV12-4
J gene: TRBJ2-3
D gene: NA
CDR3 protein: ASSLGGRQY

V gene: TRBV5-6
J gene: TRBJ1-2
D gene: NA
CDR3 protein: ASSFGRKGGSLYGYT

V gene: TRBV6-1
J gene: TRBJ1-5
D gene: NA
CDR3 protein: ASSEPALQEPQH

V gene: TRBV27
J gene: TRBJ2-5
D gene: NA
CDR3 protein: ASSRRSLRETQY

V gene: TRBV18
J gene: TRBJ1-5
D gene: TRBD1
CDR3 protein: ASSPTGQGAHQPQH

V gene: TRBV5-1
J gene: TRBJ1-2
D gene: TRBD1
CDR3 protein: ASSLGGTGAGYT

V gene: TRBV20-1
J gene: TRBJ2-3
D gene: NA
CDR3 protein: SASKGFRSTDTQY

V gene: TRBV6-1
J gene: TRBJ1-5
D gene: TRBD1
CDR3 protein: ASSEVIQGQPQH

V gene: TRBV6-5
J gene: TRBJ2-2
D gene: NA
CDR3 protein: ASSYSGSRNTGELF

V gene: TRBV11-2
J gene: TRBJ1-1
D gene: TRBD1
CDR3 protein: ASSLVPRGLKGETEAF

V gene: TRBV5-1
J gene: TRBJ1-2
D gene: NA
CDR3 protein: ASRPPIANYGYT

V gene: TRBV12-3/TRBV12-4
J gene: TRBJ1-1
D gene: NA
CDR3 protein: ASSLSRGTEAF

V gene: TRBV4-1
J gene: TRBJ1-2
D gene: NA
CDR3 protein: ASSQVGQGYGYT

V gene: TRBV18
J gene: TRBJ1-1
D gene: NA
CDR3 protein: ASSQGVPATEAF

V gene: TRBV29-1
J gene: TRBJ1-2
D gene: TRBD1
CDR3 protein: SVEWVGRGIYGYT

V gene: TRBV5-4
J gene: TRBJ1-2
D gene: NA
CDR3 protein: ASSNRVNYGYT

V gene: TRBV27
J gene: TRBJ2-7
D gene: NA
CDR3 protein: ASSLRGETYEQY

V gene: TRBV11-2
J gene: TRBJ2-7
D gene: TRBD2
CDR3 protein: ASSLGPSGTYEQY

V gene: TRBV3-1/TRBV3-2
J gene: TRBJ2-3
D gene: TRBD2
CDR3 protein: ASSHRSGESDTQY

V gene: TRBV19
J gene: TRBJ2-7
D gene: NA
CDR3 protein: ASGQGSSYEQY

V gene: TRBV3-1/TRBV3-2
J gene: TRBJ2-7
D gene: TRBD2
CDR3 protein: ASSQVRKRGFPYEQY

V gene: TRBV4-1
J gene: TRBJ2-1
D gene: NA
CDR3 protein: ASSQGDFSYNEQF

V gene: TRBV2
J gene: TRBJ1-5
D gene: NA
CDR3 protein: ASSDRGVSNQPQH

V gene: TRBV19
J gene: TRBJ2-2
D gene: TRBD1
CDR3 protein: ASSIRDSGELF

V gene: TRBV19
J gene: TRBJ1-2
D gene: TRBD1
CDR3 protein: ASSIRGYGYT

V gene: TRBV7-2
J gene: TRBJ2-1
D gene: TRBD1
CDR3 protein: ASSLASLAGTGSYNEQF

V gene: TRBV6-2/TRBV6-3
J gene: TRBJ1-2
D gene: NA
CDR3 protein: ASSYDRLAGAYT

V gene: TRBV6-5
J gene: TRBJ1-1
D gene: NA
CDR3 protein: ASSWTVMNTEAF

V gene: TRBV7-2
J gene: TRBJ2-2
D gene: TRBD1
CDR3 protein: ASSLGTGGNWELF

V gene: TRBV5-6
J gene: TRBJ1-2
D gene: TRBD1
CDR3 protein: ASSLRTGDHSYGYT

V gene: TRBV15
J gene: TRBJ1-4
D gene: NA
CDR3 protein: ASESGQPTTNEKLF

V gene: TRBV7-6
J gene: TRBJ1-6
D gene: TRBD1
CDR3 protein: ASSLDRTGSQSPLH

V gene: TRBV15
J gene: TRBJ1-5
D gene: NA
CDR3 protein: ATSRDQARAQPQH

V gene: TRBV3-1/TRBV3-2
J gene: TRBJ2-3
D gene: TRBD1
CDR3 protein: ASSLMGQSTDTQY

V gene: TRBV24-1
J gene: TRBJ1-5
D gene: NA
CDR3 protein: ATSDPGAAQPQH

V gene: TRBV7-2
J gene: TRBJ2-5
D gene: TRBD2
CDR3 protein: ASSLSLQRGSTQY

V gene: TRBV11-3
J gene: TRBJ2-1
D gene: TRBD2
CDR3 protein: ASSLDAAGGLHEQF

V gene: TRBV5-1
J gene: TRBJ1-2
D gene: NA
CDR3 protein: ASSLGPGDYGYT

V gene: TRBV11-2
J gene: TRBJ1-6
D gene: NA
CDR3 protein: ASSLDFRGSPLH

V gene: TRBV5-1
J gene: TRBJ1-1
D gene: TRBD1
CDR3 protein: ASSDPGTGGLTEAF

V gene: TRBV4-1
J gene: TRBJ1-6
D gene: NA
CDR3 protein: ASSREATGGNSPLH

V gene: TRBV11-1
J gene: TRBJ1-6
D gene: NA
CDR3 protein: ASSPKNSPLH

V gene: TRBV27
J gene: TRBJ1-2
D gene: NA
CDR3 protein: ASSEGGYGYT

V gene: TRBV3-1/TRBV3-2
J gene: TRBJ2-1
D gene: TRBD2
CDR3 protein: ASSQGAGGWQF

V gene: TRBV2
J gene: TRBJ1-6
D gene: NA
CDR3 protein: ASSLPLH